Following are 26 T cell receptor beta chains from one sample sequenced in a study of T cells in Graves' hyperthyroidism and ophthalmopathy. RNA transcripts were the template for amplifying TCR beta CDR3 regions. When the TCR CDR3 underwent first-round RT-PCR, the HTBI primer set was used. From the multiplex PCR reads, TCRdb called clonotypes with MiXCR, one entry per CDR3 protein. The table has about 500,000 distinct CDR3 sequences, roughly 17% seen once; the top ten hold under 20%. Specimen: blood. All receptors come from a woman between 18 and 29 years old with Graves' ophthalmopathy.

This clonotype was seen many times. The V gene is TRBV4-1, the J gene TRBJ2-5, with D tentatively TRBD2 (6 bases). Germline CDR1 is MGHRA and CDR2 is YSYEKL. With 6 bases removed from V and 4 bases from J, the gap between germline ends came to 15 bases. The CDR3 covers 14 residues. CDR3 region: CASSAEGRRETQYF. The DNA of the CDR3 is TGCGCCAGCAGTGCGGAGGGGCGGCGAGAGACCCAGTACTTC.

The V gene is TRBV11-2, the J gene TRBJ2-3; D not certain. The CDR3 length is 16 residues. Per the germline V gene, CDR1 is SGHAT and CDR2 is FQNNGV. V gave up 4 bases and J gave up 2 bases, with 16 bases separating them. The CDR3 loop is CASSSVGLSSTDTQYF. The CDR3, as DNA: TGTGCCAGCAGCTCCGTGGGATTGAGTTCCACAGATACGCAGTATTTT.

The chain recombines TRBV28 with TRBJ1-3; D perhaps matches TRBD1 (5 bases). The germline V and J ends were trimmed by 5 bases and 4 bases, with 12 bases remaining between them. The CDR3 sequence is 14 residues long. Germline V gene data show CDR1 as MDHEN and CDR2 as SYDVKM. The CDR3 here is CASSPPGTGNTIYF. CDR3 sequence (DNA): TGTGCCAGCAGTCCCCCAGGGACCGGAAACACCATATATTTT.

Only a few counts were recorded for this clonotype. The chain has TRBV5-1 and TRBJ1-2; 7 nucleotides align to TRBD1. The junction had 5 bases not matched to a gene; V was cut back by 4 bases and J by 2 bases. The CDR3 extends over 14 amino acids. The germline gives CDR1 SGHRS, CDR2 YFSETQ. For the CDR3, the DNA is TGCGCCAGCAGCGTGGGACAGAACAACTATGGCTACACCTTC. Its protein product is CASSVGQNNYGYTF. Drawing the rest from reference TRBV5-1 and TRBJ1-2, the complete variable domain is KAGVTQTPRYLIKTRGQQVTLSCSPISGHRSVSWYQQTPGQGLQFLFEYFSETQRNKGNFPGRFSGRQFSNSRSEMNVSTLELGDSALYLCASSVGQNNYGYTFGSGTRLTVV.

V is TRBV7-2 and J is TRBJ1-6; D gene unclear. Trimming stripped 1 base from V and 6 bases from J, with 7 bases between. Germline CDR1 SGHTA, CDR2 FQGNSA. CDR3 length equals 14 residues. The CDR3 DNA sequence: TGTGCCAGCAGCTTAGATTGGCTTAATTCACCCCTCCACTTT. It yields the protein CASSLDWLNSPLHF.

This clonotype was recorded at least ten times. This chain uses TRBV6-1 with TRBJ1-5; D is uncertain. V was shortened by 4 bases and J by 0 bases, with 13 bases between the two germline ends. CDR1 is MNHNS and CDR2 is SASEGT in the germline V gene. The CDR3 totals 16 residues. This chain's CDR3 is CASSGVATYSNQPQHF. The CDR3 DNA is TGTGCCAGCAGTGGGGTGGCAACCTATAGCAATCAGCCCCAGCATTTT.

This clonotype has ten or more counts. This chain connects TRBV6-2 or TRBV6-3 to TRBJ2-7; D remains ambiguous. CDR1 is MNHEY, CDR2 SVGEGT, per germline. CDR3 length equals 15 residues. With 6 bases removed from V and 0 bases from J, the gap between germline ends came to 15 bases. For the CDR3, the DNA is TGTGCCAGCAGACCCCTCGGTGATGGCTCCTACGAGCAGTACTTC. This gives the protein CASRPLGDGSYEQYF.

This clonotype appeared many times. The J gene is TRBJ1-1, the V gene TRBV2, with D unclear. The CDR3 sequence is 16 residues long. Germline-derived CDR1 and CDR2 are SNHLY and FYNNEI. Trimming removed 0 bases from V and 4 bases from J, with 15 bases in between. CDR3 loop: CASSEARRAWGTEAFF. The CDR3 DNA is TGTGCCAGCAGTGAAGCGAGGCGGGCCTGGGGCACTGAAGCTTTCTTT.

The rearrangement uses TRBV12-3 or TRBV12-4 and TRBJ2-3; weak D call: TRBD2 (7 bases). This CDR3 is built from 16 residues. V gave up 6 bases and J gave up 2 bases, with 18 bases separating them. The CDR3 protein is CASSHRAGAYTDTQYF. The DNA for the CDR3 is TGTGCCAGCAGCCACCGGGCGGGGGCATACACAGATACGCAGTATTTT.

V gene TRBV20-1 combines with J gene TRBJ2-1, with 8 bases fitting TRBD2. The CDR3 runs to 16 residues. Germline CDR1 and CDR2: DFQATT and SNEGSKA (reference sequence). After removal of 6 bases from V and 5 bases from J, the junction contained 15 bases not matched to a gene. CDR3 sequence reads: CSAAGTRSGRHNEQFF. The DNA of the CDR3 is TGCAGTGCCGCAGGAACGAGGAGCGGGAGACACAATGAGCAGTTCTTC.

CDR3 sequence reads: CASSSYRSDRSSYNSPLHF. CDR3 DNA sequence: TGTGCCAGCAGTTCCTACCGGTCGGACAGGAGCTCCTATAATTCACCCCTCCACTTT. The chain couples TRBV6-5 to TRBJ1-6; TRBD1 matches at 7 bases. Germline V gives CDR1 MNHEY, CDR2 SVGAGI. The CDR3 is 19 amino acids. V dropped 4 bases and J dropped 0; count of bases not matched to a gene: 12.

This clonotype was picked up a small number of times. The chain links TRBV4-3 to TRBJ1-5, with a weak D call TRBD1 (6 bases). The CDR3 is 14 residues long. V was shortened by 4 bases and J by 2 bases, with 9 bases between the two germline ends. Germline lookup yields CDR1 LGHNA and CDR2 YSLEER. CDR3 region: CASSRNRGNQPQHF. In DNA form, the CDR3 reads TGCGCCAGCAGCCGGAACAGGGGCAATCAGCCCCAGCATTTT.

The chain joins TRBV10-3 to TRBJ1-5; a weak D match, TRBD1 (5 bases). Trimming left V 4 bases short and J 3 bases short, with 16 bases between. Germline assignment: CDR1 ENHRY and CDR2 SYGVKD. CDR3 length: 16 residues. The CDR3 DNA is TGTGCCATCAGTGGCAGGGCAGGTGGGATCAATCAGCCCCAGCATTTT. Protein product: CAISGRAGGINQPQHF.

This clonotype was counted between two and nine times. The CDR3 protein is CASSQLGNEKLFF. In DNA, the CDR3 is TGTGCCAGCAGCCAACTGGGAAATGAAAAACTGTTTTTT. J is TRBJ1-4 and V is TRBV27; D is uncertain. V shed 6 bases and J shed 5 bases, with 10 bases lying between them. This CDR3 is 13 amino acids long. Germline V CDR1 and CDR2: MNHEY, SMNVEV (reference sequence).

This clonotype was seen only a few times. The genes are TRBV7-8 and TRBJ2-1, with 8 bases identical to TRBD1. The CDR3 loop spans 16 amino acids. The V gene's germline CDR1 is SGHVS and CDR2 FQNEAQ. Unmatched junction bases numbered 14, after V lost 6 bases and J lost 7 bases. The CDR3 is CASSSWTDRVRNEQFF. The CDR3 nucleotides are TGTGCCAGCAGTTCCTGGACGGACAGGGTCAGAAATGAGCAGTTCTTC.

This clonotype appeared a few times. V usage is TRBV5-1 and J usage is TRBJ2-5, with D tentatively TRBD1 or TRBD2 (6 bases each). V lost 2 bases and J 3 bases, leaving 11 bases between the germline ends. Per the germline V gene, CDR1 is SGHRS and CDR2 is YFSETQ. The CDR3 contains 14 residues. CDR3 coding DNA: TGCGCCAGCAGCTTATCGGGGGCTGAAGAGACCCAGTACTTC. Translated, it gives CASSLSGAEETQYF.

There are a few counts of this clonotype. J is TRBJ1-5 and V is TRBV20-1; D is possibly TRBD1 (6 bases). The V end was cut by 2 bases, the J end by 4 bases, with 12 bases between. CDR1 DFQATT and CDR2 SNEGSKA come from the germline V gene (reference sequence). The CDR3 covers 14 residues. CDR3 nucleotide sequence: TGCAGTGCTAGACGCGCAGGGGAAAATCAGCCCCAGCATTTT. Residues: CSARRAGENQPQHF.

This clonotype was counted between two and nine times. The chain has TRBV6-2 or TRBV6-3 and TRBJ2-3, with 15 bases aligning to TRBD2. Germline values: CDR1 MNHEY, CDR2 SVGEGT. This CDR3 region has 16 residues. J was trimmed by 1 base and V by 4 bases; bases with no gene match: 0. This chain's CDR3 is CASSWTSGGGTDTQYF. The CDR3 nucleotides read TGTGCCAGCAGTTGGACTAGCGGGGGGGGCACAGATACGCAGTATTTT.

This chain links TRBV11-2 with TRBJ1-5, with D possibly matching TRBD1 (6 bases). This CDR3 is built from 16 residues. V dropped 5 bases and J dropped 0 bases, with 14 bases sitting between them. From germline, CDR1 is SGHAT and CDR2 FQNNGV. As DNA, the CDR3 is TGTGCCAGCAGCCAAAAGGACAGCATTAGCAATCAGCCCCAGCATTTT. It is translated as CASSQKDSISNQPQHF.

Only a few counts were recorded for this clonotype. The genes are TRBV19 and TRBJ1-1, with D uncertain. This CDR3 is 13 amino acids long. The germline CDR1 and CDR2 sequences are LNHDA and SQIVND (reference sequence). Trimming took 0 bases from V and 4 from J, leaving 6 bases between them. CDR3 nucleotide sequence: TGTGCCAGTAGTATAGATCGTGGCACTGAAGCTTTCTTT. Translating gives CASSIDRGTEAFF.

The chain joins TRBV7-9 to TRBJ2-2; a weak D match, TRBD1 (5 bases). Per the germline V gene, CDR1 is SEHNR and CDR2 is FQNEAQ (reference sequence). This CDR3 has 11 residues. Deletions cut 9 bases from V and 7 bases from J, with 9 bases between. CDR3 protein: CASNQGGELFF. DNA of the CDR3: TGTGCCAGTAACCAGGGCGGGGAGCTGTTTTTT. Based on the CDR3 plus reference TRBV7-9 and TRBJ2-2, the full variable domain is DTGVSQNPRHKITKRGQNVTFRCDPISEHNRLYWYRQTLGQGPEFLTYFQNEAQLEKSRLLSDRFSAERPKGSFSTLEIQRTEQGDSAMYLCASNQGGELFFGEGSRLTVL.

Details on this clonotype: A read error is possible here, since a much larger clone lies one base away. The V call is TRBV11-2, the J call TRBJ2-2, with a weak D call TRBD1 (6 bases). The CDR3 contains 16 residues. CDR1 is SGHAT, CDR2 FQNNGV, per germline. V gave up 4 bases and J gave up 7 bases, with 19 bases separating them. CDR3 protein: CASSSQSTGSIGELFF. CDR3 nucleotides: TGTGCCAGCAGCTCCCAATCGACAGGTTCCATCGGGGAGCTGTTTTTT.

The rearrangement joins TRBV29-1 to TRBJ2-1, with D perhaps being TRBD1 or TRBD2 (5 bases each). The CDR3 loop spans 14 amino acids. Germline V gene sequence: CDR1 SQVTM, CDR2 ANQGSEA. V lost 7 bases and J 0 bases, leaving 13 bases between the germline ends. The CDR3 reads CSAPKGSSYNEQFF. DNA for the CDR3: TGCAGCGCCCCGAAGGGGAGCTCCTACAATGAGCAGTTCTTC.

The chain carries TRBV19 and TRBJ2-2; 8 bases are a match to TRBD2. The trim removed 7 bases at V and 6 bases at J, leaving 7 bases unmatched. Germline V lookup: CDR1 LNHDA, CDR2 SQIVND (reference sequence). The CDR3 covers 14 residues. The CDR3 loop is CASTQGGGPGELFF. The CDR3 region has the DNA TGTGCCAGTACCCAAGGCGGGGGGCCCGGGGAGCTGTTTTTT.

This clonotype was recorded at least ten times. The rearrangement links TRBV2 to TRBJ2-7; D could derive from TRBD1 or TRBD2 (5 bases each). Between the trimmed V and J ends, which lost 1 base and 1 base, there was a span of 8 bases. Germline V gives CDR1 SNHLY, CDR2 FYNNEI. This CDR3 comprises 14 residues. The CDR3 protein is CASSEGDGSYEQYF. The DNA for the CDR3 is TGTGCCAGCAGTGAAGGGGACGGGTCCTACGAGCAGTACTTC.

This sequence joins TRBV5-1 and TRBJ2-7; 9 bases are shared with TRBD2. Germline V gene sequence: CDR1 SGHRS, CDR2 YFSETQ. CDR3 length: 17 amino acids. V gave up 0 bases and J gave up 3 bases; unmatched junction bases: 10. The CDR3, as DNA: TGCGCCAGCAGCTTGGCCCTAGCTAGCGGGAATAGCTACGAGCAGTACTTC. Protein product: CASSLALASGNSYEQYF. The variable domain in full, completed from reference TRBV5-1 and TRBJ2-7, reads KAGVTQTPRYLIKTRGQQVTLSCSPISGHRSVSWYQQTPGQGLQFLFEYFSETQRNKGNFPGRFSGRQFSNSRSEMNVSTLELGDSALYLCASSLALASGNSYEQYFGPGTRLTVT.